This is a list of T cell receptor beta chains from one sample in a study of blood T cell repertoires in COVID-19. Clones were sequenced by immunoSEQ multiplex PCR, and TCRdb holds only the in-frame ones, with some missing. This table has about 170,000 clones, under 85% appearing once. The sequenced material came from PBMCs or T cells enriched from blood (not recorded which). The source of these receptors is a man between 50 and 59 years old who had recovered from COVID-19. The CDR3 runs from the conserved cysteine through the conserved F or W. The D gene is left open where the match is weak. Expanded clones are given a class, and other clones once, few, many or no size at all.

abundance,v_gene,d_gene,j_gene,CDR3aa,CDR3nt
few,TRBV7-9,TRBD1,TRBJ1-3,CASSPQGASGNTIYF,TGTGCCAGCAGCCCACAGGGGGCATCTGGAAACACCATATATTTT
-,TRBV6-5,-,TRBJ1-2,CASREDVGMNYGYTF,TGTGCCAGCAGGGAGGATGTGGGGATGAACTATGGCTACACCTTC
-,TRBV5-1,-,TRBJ2-1,CASSSKGGAEQFF,TGCGCCAGCAGCTCTAAAGGGGGGGCTGAGCAGTTCTTC
-,TRBV10-3,TRBD1,TRBJ2-3,CAISEARGLREDTQYF,TGTGCCATCAGTGAGGCTAGGGGGCTTCGAGAAGATACGCAGTATTTT
-,TRBV6-5,TRBD1,TRBJ1-2,CASSPGQSLYGYTF,TGTGCCAGCAGCCCGGGACAGAGCCTCTATGGCTACACCTTC
-,TRBV28,TRBD1,TRBJ1-2,CASSLTDPQGGRGYTF,TGTGCCAGCAGTTTGACCGATCCACAGGGGGGACGCGGCTACACCTTC
-,TRBV5-1,-,TRBJ1-1,CASSLDGLRGEAFF,TGCGCCAGCAGCTTGGACGGCCTCCGGGGTGAAGCTTTCTTT
-,TRBV4-2,TRBD1,TRBJ1-1,CASSQEARTGEAFF,TGTGCCAGCAGCCAAGAAGCCCGGACAGGTGAAGCTTTCTTT
-,TRBV2,TRBD2,TRBJ2-2,CASSVGIAGTGELFF,TGTGCCAGCAGTGTAGGGATAGCGGGGACCGGGGAGCTGTTTTTT
-,TRBV28,-,TRBJ1-2,CASSFPGRGYGYTF,TGTGCCAGCAGTTTTCCTGGCAGGGGCTATGGCTACACCTTC
-,TRBV27,TRBD1,TRBJ1-5,CASSGGRGQGGNQPQHF,TGTGCCAGCAGTGGGGGCCGGGGACAGGGTGGCAATCAGCCCCAGCATTTT
-,TRBV4-1,TRBD1,TRBJ2-7,CASSRGLQGGEQYF,TGCGCCAGCAGCCGAGGGTTACAGGGGGGCGAGCAGTACTTC
-,TRBV3-1/TRBV3-2,-,TRBJ1-3,CASSQDGGDTIYF,TGTGCCAGCAGCCAAGATGGAGGTGACACCATATATTTT
-,TRBV18,-,TRBJ2-1,CASSPLTDSSYNEQFF,TGTGCCAGCTCACCATTGACAGACAGCTCCTACAATGAGCAGTTCTTC
-,TRBV29-1,-,TRBJ2-3,CSVATTPTDTQYF,TGCAGCGTGGCTACTACGCCAACAGATACGCAGTATTTT
-,TRBV11-1,-,TRBJ1-1,CASSLSRGKGTEAFF,TGTGCCAGCAGCTTATCACGGGGAAAGGGCACTGAAGCTTTCTTT
-,TRBV10-1,TRBD1,TRBJ1-6,CATLPRDSASPLHF,TGCGCCACCTTACCTAGGGACAGCGCCTCACCCCTCCACTTT
few,TRBV5-6,-,TRBJ2-2,CASTLGLLGSGELFF,TGTGCCAGCACCCTGGGACTCCTCGGGTCCGGGGAGCTGTTTTTT
-,TRBV16,-,TRBJ1-2,CASSQSQGTNYGYTF,TGTGCCAGCAGCCAATCGCAGGGTACTAACTATGGCTACACCTTC
-,TRBV5-1,-,TRBJ1-2,CASSFRGPNPYGYTF,TGCGCCAGCAGCTTCAGGGGCCCAAATCCTTATGGCTACACCTTC
-,TRBV2,TRBD1,TRBJ2-1,CASGRQGHRNEQFF,TGTGCCAGCGGTCGACAGGGCCATCGCAATGAGCAGTTCTTC
-,TRBV19,TRBD2,TRBJ2-1,CASSIGASGGAYNEQFF,TGTGCCAGTAGTATAGGGGCTAGCGGGGGGGCCTACAATGAGCAGTTCTTC
-,TRBV27,TRBD1,TRBJ1-4,CASSLLGQGTPNEKLFF,TGTGCCAGCAGTTTGCTGGGACAGGGGACCCCTAATGAAAAACTGTTTTTT
-,TRBV18,TRBD1,TRBJ1-6,CASSADRGNSPLHF,TGTGCCAGCTCAGCGGACAGGGGGAACTCACCCCTCCACTTT
-,TRBV13,-,TRBJ1-1,CASSLERNTEAFF,TGTGCCAGCAGCTTAGAGAGAAACACTGAAGCTTTCTTT
-,TRBV10-2,-,TRBJ2-6,CATGGPSSGANVLTF,TGCGCCACCGGGGGGCCAAGCTCTGGGGCCAACGTCCTGACTTTC
-,TRBV3-1/TRBV3-2,-,TRBJ2-2,CASRRTANTGELFF,TGTGCCAGCAGAAGGACAGCCAACACCGGGGAGCTGTTTTTT
few,TRBV7-9,-,TRBJ1-3,CASSLTVSPSRKTGNTIYF,TGTGCCAGCAGCTTAACAGTGAGTCCCTCAAGAAAGACCGGAAACACCATATATTTT
-,TRBV2,TRBD2,TRBJ2-5,CASKAGRGGRETQYF,TGTGCCAGCAAAGCGGGCCGGGGGGGCAGGGAGACCCAGTACTTC
once,TRBV24-1,TRBD1,TRBJ2-5,CATSDLTGEETQYF,TGTGCCACCAGTGACTTAACAGGGGAGGAGACCCAGTACTTC
-,TRBV19,TRBD1,TRBJ2-7,CASSGTGGGEQYF,TGTGCCAGTAGCGGGACAGGGGGCGGCGAGCAGTACTTC
-,TRBV5-4,TRBD1,TRBJ2-2,CASSSDGTGIGELFF,TGTGCCAGCAGCTCCGACGGGACAGGGATCGGGGAGCTGTTTTTT
-,TRBV9,-,TRBJ1-4,CASSVELGSNEKLFF,TGTGCCAGCAGCGTAGAACTAGGCTCTAATGAAAAACTGTTTTTT
-,TRBV5-1,TRBD1,TRBJ2-4,CASSLAQGSKNIQYF,TGCGCCAGCAGCTTAGCACAGGGGAGCAAAAACATTCAGTACTTC
-,TRBV7-2,-,TRBJ2-7,CASSLAGPYEQYF,TGTGCCAGCAGCTTAGCGGGGCCTTACGAGCAGTACTTC